This T cell receptor (beta chain) emerged from a study of T cell responses to AZD1222 COVID-19 vaccine. This clone came up once. Its antigen remains unidentified. Overall study results and limits: Elevations in Spike-specific TCR breadth and depth followed administration of two AZD1222 doses.

The protocol was immunoSEQ multiplex PCR, while the TCRdb copy is restricted to in-frame clones and leaves out a portion. The sample includes roughly 130,000 clones, about 94% of them seen just once. This CDR3 contains 15 residues. Germline CDR1 LGHDT, CDR2 YNNKEL (reference sequence). Trimming cost V 1 base and J 2 bases; bases outside gene matches: 2. The origin of this receptor is an adult in good health. The sequenced sample was peripheral blood, obtained on day 0 of AZD1222 vaccination. V and J are TRBV3-1 (or the pseudogene TRBV3-2) and TRBJ2-3; 8 positions match TRBD2. The CDR3 here is CASSQASGYTDTQYF. For the CDR3, the DNA is TGTGCCAGCAGCCAAGCTAGCGGGTACACAGATACGCAGTATTTT.